Each of the 2 T cell receptor beta chains below was sequenced from the same sample in a study of cytomegalovirus exposure and HLA in healthy donors. 60 Vbeta and 13 Jbeta primers were used in PCR. TCRdb's copy holds only in-frame clones and misses some; the assay was immunoSEQ multiplex PCR. The table shows approximately 170,000 clones, with roughly 80% occurring only once. Sample: PBMCs. These receptors all come from a male donor in good health and CMV-seronegative.

The chain couples TRBV10-2 to TRBJ1-2; 8 bases fit TRBD1. This CDR3 comprises 16 residues. J lost 3 bases, V lost 5 bases, and 11 bases had no gene match. Germline-derived CDR1 and CDR2 are WSHSY and SAAADI. The CDR3 protein is CASSKDDRGSDYGYTF. In nucleotides, the CDR3 is TGCGCCAGCAGTAAGGACGACAGGGGTTCTGACTATGGCTACACCTTC.

The chain combines TRBV7-2 with TRBJ1-1, with D hard to call. The CDR3 totals 14 residues. Trimming took 1 base from V and 6 from J, leaving 12 bases between them. Per germline, CDR1 SGHTA and CDR2 FQGNSA. The CDR3 region is CASSLEVGLAEAFF. The CDR3 DNA is TGTGCCAGCAGCTTAGAGGTGGGCTTGGCTGAAGCTTTCTTT. The full variable domain, its missing parts supplied by reference TRBV7-2 and TRBJ1-1, is GAGVSQSPSNKVTEKGKDVELRCDPISGHTALYWYRQSLGQGLEFLIYFQGNSAPDKSGLPSDRFSAERTGGSVSTLTIQRTQQEDSAVYLCASSLEVGLAEAFFGQGTRLTVV.